These T cell receptor beta chains were read from a single sample in a study of T cell responses to AZD1222 COVID-19 vaccine. Assay used: immunoSEQ multiplex PCR; TCRdb lists only in-frame clones, some missing. Of approximately 180,000 clones listed, 88% are singletons. This material consisted of peripheral blood, taken 28 days after the second AZD1222 dose. The receptors originated from an adult who received the AZD1222 COVID-19 vaccine. Each CDR3 is given with its conserved first and last residue. Each record gives: V gene, clone size, D gene, J gene, CDR3 DNA, CDR3 protein. A D gene is named only where the DNA matches it firmly. Not all rows give a size; the values are once, few, many and, for expanded clones, a class.

>TRBV7-2|.|.|TRBJ2-7
TGTGCCAGCAGCACCTCCCCCGGGAGAGGCTACGAGCAGTACTTC
CASSTSPGRGYEQYF
>TRBV7-7|.|TRBD2|TRBJ2-7
TGTGCTAGCAGCCATCATAGCGGGAGGAGGTACGAGCAGTACTTC
CASSHHSGRRYEQYF
>TRBV25-1|.|.|TRBJ2-3
TGTGCCAGCAGCACTCCGGACGGCCCCGTGTTGGATACGCAGTATTTT
CASSTPDGPVLDTQYF
>TRBV16|.|TRBD2|TRBJ2-1
TGTGCCAGCAGCCAAGTGGCTAGCGGGGGGGTTGTGCAGTTCTTC
CASSQVASGGVVQFF
>TRBV11-3|.|.|TRBJ2-1
TGTGCCAGCAGCGGGACGAACTCCTACAATGAGCAGTTCTTC
CASSGTNSYNEQFF
>TRBV18|.|TRBD1|TRBJ2-3
TGTGCCAGCTCACCATCGGGGACAGGCCGCACAGATACGCAGTATTTT
CASSPSGTGRTDTQYF
>TRBV3-1/TRBV3-2|few|.|TRBJ1-4
TGTGCCAGTACTCAATTCGGACAAAATGAAAAACTGTTTTTT
CASTQFGQNEKLFF
>TRBV24-1|.|.|TRBJ2-7
TGTGCCACGACCGGGACTCAGGGGCCCTACGAGCAGTACTTC
CATTGTQGPYEQYF
>TRBV5-1|once|.|TRBJ1-5
TGCGCCAGCAGTTCGGGCCCTAATAGCAATCAGCCCCAGCATTTT
CASSSGPNSNQPQHF
>TRBV7-3|once|.|TRBJ1-1
TGTGCCAGCAGCTTAAACGGACAGCTGAACACTGAAGCTTTCTTT
CASSLNGQLNTEAFF
>TRBV6-2/TRBV6-3|.|TRBD2|TRBJ2-5
TGTGCCAGCAGTTTCAGCGGGACGCAAGAGACCCAGTACTTC
CASSFSGTQETQYF
>TRBV18|once|TRBD1|TRBJ2-5
TGTGCCAGCTCACCCCCGGACAGGGGATGGGAGACCCAGTACTTC
CASSPPDRGWETQYF
>TRBV28|.|.|TRBJ2-1
TGTGCCAGCAGTTTCGGACAACAGGGTAGTATTGCGAATGAGCAGTTCTTC
CASSFGQQGSIANEQFF
>TRBV30|.|.|TRBJ1-4
TGTGCCTGGAGAGCCCAGAACTATGAAAAACTGTTTTTT
CAWRAQNYEKLFF
>TRBV4-2|.|TRBD2|TRBJ2-7
TGTGCCAGCAGCCACGGGACTAGCGGGACTAGCTCCTACGAGCAGTACTTC
CASSHGTSGTSSYEQYF
>TRBV9|.|.|TRBJ1-2
TGTGCCAGCGAGAGGGGCGCCTATGGCTACACCTTC
CASERGAYGYTF
>TRBV27|few|.|TRBJ2-7
TGTGCCAGCAGTCCTATACCCCTGGGGCAGGGGGAGGACGAGCAGTACTTC
CASSPIPLGQGEDEQYF
>TRBV19|once|.|TRBJ2-1
TGTGCCAGTAGTGGGGTCAGGAATGAGCAGTTCTTC
CASSGVRNEQFF
>TRBV11-3|once|.|TRBJ2-7
TGTGCCAGCAGCTACTCTGGGAGCTCCTACGAGCAGTACTTC
CASSYSGSSYEQYF
>TRBV19|once|TRBD2|TRBJ2-5
TGTGCCAGTAGTACAAGGGGCAGGGGGCTAGCGGGAGCGAGGCGGGAGACCCAGTACTTC
CASSTRGRGLAGARRETQYF
>TRBV29-1|.|TRBD1|TRBJ1-5
TGCAGCGTTACCGGACAGGCCAATCAGCCCCAGCATTTT
CSVTGQANQPQHF
>TRBV5-4|once|TRBD1|TRBJ2-7
TGTGCCAGCAGCTTGGGACAGGGGGCGCTTAGTCGGCAGTACTTC
CASSLGQGALSRQYF
>TRBV3-1/TRBV3-2|.|.|TRBJ1-1
TGTGCCAGCAGCCAAGGGACAGACACTGAAGCTTTCTTT
CASSQGTDTEAFF
>TRBV6-5|.|TRBD1|TRBJ1-2
TGTGCCAGCAGCTTCGACAGGGTGTACGGCTACACCTTC
CASSFDRVYGYTF
>TRBV19|.|.|TRBJ2-7
TGTGCCAGTAGTCGGGACGGATCCTACGAGCAGTACTTC
CASSRDGSYEQYF
>TRBV18|.|.|TRBJ1-1
TGTGCCAGCTCACCAGATAAAAGCGTCGAAGCTTTCTTT
CASSPDKSVEAFF
>TRBV15|.|.|TRBJ2-5
TGTGCCACCAGCAGAGATCTTAAGGGGACCCAGTACTTC
CATSRDLKGTQYF
>TRBV18|.|TRBD1|TRBJ2-7
TGTGCCAGCTCACTCGAACAGGGGGCAGGGCAGTACTTC
CASSLEQGAGQYF
>TRBV2|.|TRBD1|TRBJ1-1
TGTGCCAGCAGCCTCCAGGGGGCTCGGACTGAAGCTTTCTTT
CASSLQGARTEAFF